There are a few counts of the clone carrying this T cell receptor beta chain. This record comes from a study of T cells in Graves' hyperthyroidism and ophthalmopathy. Background on the study: Sampling of peripheral blood happened at initial diagnosis, prior to any treatment.

Amplification targeted TCR beta CDR3 regions from RNA transcripts. HTBI primers drove first-round RT-PCR of the TCR CDR3. TCRdb re-analysed the multiplex PCR reads in MiXCR, keeping a single row per CDR3 protein. Of hundreds of thousands of distinct CDR3 sequences listed, about 15% were seen once; the top ten hold about 12%. Each diagnosis was grounded in clinical symptoms, serum thyroxine and TRAb, thyroid ultrasound, and orbital computed tomography. Trimming took 8 bases from V and 0 from J, leaving 10 bases between them. This CDR3 comprises 13 residues. Germline-derived CDR1 and CDR2 are MNHEY and SMNVEV (reference sequence).

This TCR derives from a man aged 18 to 29 with Graves' ophthalmopathy. The rearrangement uses TRBV27 and TRBJ2-5; D perhaps matches TRBD2 (6 bases). Source material: blood. CDR3 bases: TGTGCCAGCTCGGGGGACTACCAAGAGACCCAGTACTTC. As protein: CASSGDYQETQYF.